This passage covers 29 T cell receptor beta chains from one sample sequenced in a study of cytomegalovirus exposure and HLA in healthy donors. PCR used 60 Vbeta primers and 13 Jbeta primers. Assay used: immunoSEQ multiplex PCR; TCRdb lists only in-frame clones, some missing. The sample includes about 140,000 clones, more than 60% of them seen just once. Sequencing was done on a sample of PBMCs. All receptors come from a man aged 35-49 years in good health and CMV-seronegative.

The chain recombines TRBV25-1 with TRBJ2-3, with D possibly being TRBD1 (5 bases). The ends were cut back, 1 base at V and 0 bases at J, with 14 bases in the middle. The CDR3 extends over 17 amino acids. Germline V gene data show CDR1 as MGHDK and CDR2 as SYGVNS. Here the CDR3 DNA reads TGTGCCAGCAGTGAATTTCGATGGACACAGAGCACAGATACGCAGTATTTT. Protein: CASSEFRWTQSTDTQYF.

This rearrangement joins TRBV7-8 to TRBJ1-4; 8 bases align to TRBD1. Looked up from germline, CDR1 is SGHVS and CDR2 is FQNEAQ. This CDR3 is built from 18 residues. Losses at the gene ends were 1 base for V and 3 bases for J; bases not matched to a gene: 10. The chain's CDR3 is CASSLVRTGLKANEKLFF. CDR3 DNA sequence: TGTGCCAGCAGCTTAGTTCGGACAGGGTTAAAGGCTAATGAAAAACTGTTTTTT.

The chain employs TRBV28 and TRBJ1-6; 7 bases map to TRBD1. This CDR3 region has 14 residues. Trimming at V came to 2 bases and at J to 9 bases, leaving 4 bases not matched to a gene. Germline CDR1 MDHEN, CDR2 SYDVKM. The CDR3: CASSLPGGGSPLHF. The CDR3 DNA sequence: TGTGCCAGCAGTTTACCAGGGGGTGGTTCACCCCTCCACTTT.

V and J are TRBV15 and TRBJ1-4; 10 bases agree with TRBD1. J was trimmed by 8 bases and V by 2 bases; bases with no gene match: 5. CDR1 and CDR2 from the germline V gene are LNHNV and YYDKDF (reference sequence). This CDR3 is 15 amino acids long. CDR3 sequence reads: CATSRRDRGPEKLFF. The CDR3 DNA reads TGTGCCACCAGCAGACGAGACAGGGGGCCGGAAAAACTGTTTTTT.

The chain couples TRBV5-8 to TRBJ1-5; 9 bases line up with TRBD1. Germline V gene lookup returns CDR1 SGHTS and CDR2 YDEGEE. The CDR3 extends over 15 amino acids. With V trimmed by 6 bases and J by 9 bases, 13 bases remained unmatched. CDR3 sequence: CASTEGQGGEWPQHF. DNA for the CDR3: TGTGCCAGCACCGAGGGACAGGGAGGGGAGTGGCCCCAGCATTTT. The complete variable domain, with remaining parts taken from reference TRBV5-8 and TRBJ1-5, reads EAGVTQSPTHLIKTRGQQATLRCSPISGHTSVYWYQQALGLGLQFLLWYDEGEERNRGNFPPRFSGRQFPNYSSELNVNALELEDSALYLCASTEGQGGEWPQHFGDGTRLSIL.

The gene calls are TRBV7-6 and TRBJ2-7, with 10 bases matching TRBD1. V trimming: 4 bases; J trimming: 3 bases; junction bases outside the gene matches: 6. The CDR3 has 15 residues. The germline V gene encodes CDR1 SGHVS and CDR2 FNYEAQ. This CDR3 reads CASSSGQGSLYEQYF. CDR3 DNA: TGTGCCAGCAGCTCGGGACAGGGGAGCCTCTACGAGCAGTACTTC.

This clone showed up just a few times. The chain recombines TRBV11-2 with TRBJ2-2, with D perhaps matching TRBD1 (6 bases). Germline V gives CDR1 SGHAT, CDR2 FQNNGV. CDR3 length: 16 amino acids. Trimming removed 5 bases from V and 3 bases from J, with 16 bases in between. Here the CDR3 DNA reads TGTGCCAGCAGCCTGATCAGGGGAATGGACACCGGGGAGCTGTTTTTT. It encodes CASSLIRGMDTGELFF. The entire variable domain, with the rest obtained from reference TRBV11-2 and TRBJ2-2, is as follows: EAGVAQSPRYKIIEKRQSVAFWCNPISGHATLYWYQQILGQGPKLLIQFQNNGVVDDSQLPKDRFSAERLKGVDSTLKIQPAKLEDSAVYLCASSLIRGMDTGELFFGEGSRLTVL.

CDR3 sequence reads: CASSFKWDNQETQYF. The CDR3 nucleotides are TGCGCCAGCAGCTTTAAATGGGACAATCAAGAGACCCAGTACTTC. The V gene is TRBV5-1, the J gene TRBJ2-5, with D tentatively TRBD1 (6 bases). The V gene's germline CDR1 is SGHRS and CDR2 YFSETQ. The CDR3 is 15 amino acids. Trimming removed 2 bases at V and 2 bases at J, with 13 bases between.

This clone was counted between two and nine times. The chain uses TRBV5-4 and TRBJ1-1; D is uncertain. The germline gives CDR1 SGHNT, CDR2 YYREEE (reference sequence). Trimming pared 0 bases from V and 6 bases from J, leaving 9 bases between. CDR3 length equals 13 residues. CDR3 residues: CASSLAYSPEAFF. The CDR3 DNA sequence: TGTGCCAGCAGCTTGGCCTACTCCCCTGAAGCTTTCTTT.

V is TRBV15 and J is TRBJ2-5; D is undetermined. Trimming took 1 base from V and 5 from J, leaving 8 bases between them. Germline V lookup: CDR1 LNHNV, CDR2 YYDKDF (reference sequence). The CDR3 totals 13 residues. Here the CDR3 DNA reads TGTGCCACCAGCAGAGCGCTCGGGGAGACCCAGTACTTC. Translating it yields CATSRALGETQYF.

The chain carries TRBV5-1 and TRBJ2-1, with 12 bases lining up with TRBD2. The J segment lost 6 bases and the V segment lost 4 bases, leaving 8 bases of the junction unmatched. This CDR3 is built from 16 residues. Germline lookup yields CDR1 SGHRS and CDR2 YFSETQ. The CDR3 protein is CASSATSGGTPNEQFF. The CDR3, as DNA: TGCGCCAGCAGCGCCACTAGCGGGGGGACCCCCAATGAGCAGTTCTTC. The variable domain in full, completed from reference TRBV5-1 and TRBJ2-1, reads KAGVTQTPRYLIKTRGQQVTLSCSPISGHRSVSWYQQTPGQGLQFLFEYFSETQRNKGNFPGRFSGRQFSNSRSEMNVSTLELGDSALYLCASSATSGGTPNEQFFGPGTRLTVL.

CDR3 residues: CASSPPGSPYGYTF. CDR3 bases: TGTGCCAGCTCACCTCCAGGTTCCCCATATGGCTACACCTTC. The rearrangement links TRBV18 to TRBJ1-2; D remains unclear. The V end lost 3 bases, the J end lost 5 bases, and 13 bases lay between the germline ends. This CDR3 has 14 amino acids. The germline V gene encodes CDR1 KGHSH and CDR2 LQKENI.

Concerning this clone: Distinct nucleotide sequences in the sample also encode this CDR3. The V and J genes are TRBV29-1 and TRBJ2-5; tentative D call: TRBD2 (5 bases). Between the trimmed V and J ends, which lost 1 base and 3 bases, there was a span of 9 bases. The CDR3 covers 13 residues. Germline loops: CDR1 SQVTM, CDR2 ANQGSEA. For the CDR3, the DNA is TGCAGCGTTGAAGGAATCGGGGAAGAGACCCAGTACTTC. Protein: CSVEGIGEETQYF.

The CDR3 coding sequence is TGCGCCAGCAGCTTGGCTTGGCAGAACACCGGGGAGCTGTTTTTT. It encodes CASSLAWQNTGELFF. The chain combines TRBV5-1 with TRBJ2-2; D remains ambiguous. The ends were cut back, 0 bases at V and 1 base at J, with 7 bases in the middle. The CDR3 spans 15 residues. Per the germline V gene, CDR1 is SGHRS and CDR2 is YFSETQ.

This clone was detected only once. CDR3 protein: CASSFRTDGSPLHF. Written as DNA, the CDR3 is TGTGCCAGCAGCTTCAGGACAGATGGTTCACCCCTCCACTTT. This rearrangement joins TRBV5-8 to TRBJ1-6, with a weak D call TRBD1 (6 bases). Germline-derived CDR1 and CDR2 are SGHTS and YDEGEE. The V and J ends lost 2 bases and 9 bases respectively, with 12 bases between them. This CDR3 contains 14 residues.

This chain joins TRBV23-1 and TRBJ2-2; 11 bases match TRBD1. TRBV23-1 counts as an open reading frame of uncertain function. V lost 5 bases to trimming and J lost 3 bases; unmatched junction nucleotides: 11. CDR3 length equals 18 residues. The chain's CDR3 is CASSSGQGARLDTGELFF. The CDR3 DNA is TGCGCCAGCAGTTCTGGACAGGGGGCGAGGTTGGACACCGGGGAGCTGTTTTTT.

The chain carries TRBV25-1 and TRBJ2-1, with 12 bases aligning to TRBD1. CDR1 and CDR2 from the germline V gene are MGHDK and SYGVNS. The CDR3 has 16 amino acids. V shed 8 bases, J shed 5 bases, and the junction held 10 bases outside the gene matches. CDR3 DNA: TGTGCCAGCGGATATATGAGGGACAGGGGGCACAATGAGCAGTTCTTC. This sequence encodes CASGYMRDRGHNEQFF. Looking up the rest from reference TRBV25-1 and TRBJ2-1 gives the full variable domain: EADIYQTPRYLVIGTGKKITLECSQTMGHDKMYWYQQDPGMELHLIHYSYGVNSTEKGDLSSESTVSRIRTEHFPLTLESARPSHTSQYLCASGYMRDRGHNEQFFGPGTRLTVL.

This clone occurred a few times. The chain combines TRBV5-4 with TRBJ2-7; 9 positions agree with TRBD1. V shed 4 bases, J shed 3 bases, and the junction held 5 bases outside the gene matches. The germline V gene encodes CDR1 SGHNT and CDR2 YYREEE (reference sequence). This CDR3 is built from 14 residues. The CDR3 sequence: CASSTGTGFYEQYF. The CDR3 region has the DNA TGTGCCAGCAGCACCGGGACAGGGTTCTACGAGCAGTACTTC.

The CDR3 region is CASSLIPETGAYGYTF. The DNA of the CDR3 is TGTGCCAGCAGCTTAATTCCTGAGACAGGGGCATATGGCTACACCTTC. This rearrangement joins TRBV7-2 to TRBJ1-2; 8 nucleotides line up with TRBD1. J was trimmed by 5 bases and V by 2 bases; bases with no gene match: 10. The CDR3 has 16 amino acids. Germline values: CDR1 SGHTA, CDR2 FQGNSA.

The chain recombines TRBV7-2 with TRBJ2-1; 10 bases line up with TRBD2. Per germline, CDR1 SGHTA and CDR2 FQGNSA. V shed 5 bases and J 4 bases; nucleotides not matched to a gene: 5. There are 15 residues in the CDR3. In DNA, the CDR3 is TGTGCCAGCAGCCCTAGCGGGGGACGATACAATGAGCAGTTCTTC. Protein product: CASSPSGGRYNEQFF.

This rearrangement joins TRBV4-1 to TRBJ1-5; D perhaps matches TRBD1 (5 bases). V lost 3 bases and J lost 3, with 9 bases in between. Germline V gene data show CDR1 as MGHRA and CDR2 as YSYEKL. This CDR3 has 14 residues. The CDR3 protein is CASSQIGHNQPQHF. The CDR3 DNA follows: TGCGCCAGCAGCCAGATTGGACACAATCAGCCCCAGCATTTT.

This clone was seen a handful of times. The genes are TRBV15 and TRBJ1-4, with TRBD1 matching 8 bases. V dropped 0 bases and J dropped 7; count of bases not matched to a gene: 4. Germline V lookup: CDR1 LNHNV, CDR2 YYDKDF (reference sequence). This CDR3 has 15 residues. The CDR3 region is CATSRETGVFEKLFF. For the CDR3, the DNA is TGTGCCACCAGCAGAGAGACAGGGGTCTTTGAAAAACTGTTTTTT.

This clone turned up a few times. J is TRBJ2-2 and V is TRBV28, with 7 positions matching TRBD1. Germline V gene data show CDR1 as MDHEN and CDR2 as SYDVKM. This CDR3 has 14 amino acids. V dropped 3 bases and J dropped 7; count of bases not matched to a gene: 5. The CDR3 DNA is TGTGCCAGCAGTTTGACAGGGCGATACGGGGAGCTGTTTTTT. It codes for CASSLTGRYGELFF. Looking up the rest from reference TRBV28 and TRBJ2-2 gives the full variable domain: DVKVTQSSRYLVKRTGEKVFLECVQDMDHENMFWYRQDPGLGLRLIYFSYDVKMKEKGDIPEGYSVSREKKERFSLILESASTNQTSMYLCASSLTGRYGELFFGEGSRLTVL.

V and J are TRBV7-2 and TRBJ2-1; tentatively, D is TRBD2 (6 bases). The CDR3 consists of 16 residues. The germline V gene has CDR1 SGHTA and CDR2 FQGNSA. Trimming cost V 1 base and J 4 bases, with 14 bases left between them. The CDR3 here is CASSLGLRGSYNEQFF. For the CDR3, the DNA is TGTGCCAGCAGCTTAGGCCTTCGGGGGAGTTACAATGAGCAGTTCTTC.

This rearrangement joins TRBV7-8 to TRBJ2-7; D is possibly TRBD1 (5 bases). The V end was cut by 0 bases, the J end by 2 bases, with 14 bases between. Germline CDR1 and CDR2: SGHVS and FQNEAQ. This CDR3 spans 16 amino acids. The CDR3 loop reads CASSLARQTLTYEQYF. The CDR3 DNA follows: TGTGCCAGCAGCTTAGCTCGACAGACTCTAACCTACGAGCAGTACTTC. The full variable domain, rest sourced from reference TRBV7-8 and TRBJ2-7, is GAGVSQSPRYKVAKRGQDVALRCDPISGHVSLFWYQQALGQGPEFLTYFQNEAQLDKSGLPSDRFFAERPEGSVSTLKIQRTQQEDSAVYLCASSLARQTLTYEQYFGPGTRLTVT.

The chain has TRBV10-3 and TRBJ2-7; TRBD1 agrees at 9 bases. J was trimmed by 5 bases and V by 4 bases; bases with no gene match: 12. In germline, CDR1 is ENHRY, CDR2 SYGVKD. This CDR3 is 16 amino acids long. This chain's CDR3 is CAISADRGYSGDEQYF. In DNA, the CDR3 is TGTGCCATCAGTGCTGACAGGGGGTATTCGGGGGACGAGCAGTACTTC.

The chain links TRBV7-9 to TRBJ1-1, with D unclear. Germline V gives CDR1 SEHNR, CDR2 FQNEAQ (reference sequence). Trimming stripped 8 bases from V and 0 bases from J, with 16 bases between. The CDR3 contains 15 residues. For the CDR3, the DNA is TGTGCCAGCGCCACCGATCGACACATGAACACTGAAGCTTTCTTT. The encoded protein is CASATDRHMNTEAFF.

The chain uses TRBV5-4 and TRBJ2-2; no definite D call. The CDR3 consists of 13 residues. V shed 1 base and J shed 6 bases, with 7 bases lying between them. The germline V gene has CDR1 SGHNT and CDR2 YYREEE (reference sequence). The CDR3 reads CASSLSVPGELFF. The CDR3 nucleotides read TGTGCCAGCAGCTTGAGCGTCCCCGGGGAGCTGTTTTTT.

This chain uses TRBV5-6 with TRBJ2-3; 11 positions match TRBD2. The CDR3 is 18 residues long. V shed 1 base and J 4 bases; nucleotides not matched to a gene: 11. Germline V gene sequence: CDR1 SGHDT, CDR2 YYEEEE. CDR3 sequence reads: CASSLPSGGIGLADTQYF. CDR3 DNA: TGTGCCAGCAGCTTGCCTAGCGGGGGGATTGGGTTGGCAGATACGCAGTATTTT.